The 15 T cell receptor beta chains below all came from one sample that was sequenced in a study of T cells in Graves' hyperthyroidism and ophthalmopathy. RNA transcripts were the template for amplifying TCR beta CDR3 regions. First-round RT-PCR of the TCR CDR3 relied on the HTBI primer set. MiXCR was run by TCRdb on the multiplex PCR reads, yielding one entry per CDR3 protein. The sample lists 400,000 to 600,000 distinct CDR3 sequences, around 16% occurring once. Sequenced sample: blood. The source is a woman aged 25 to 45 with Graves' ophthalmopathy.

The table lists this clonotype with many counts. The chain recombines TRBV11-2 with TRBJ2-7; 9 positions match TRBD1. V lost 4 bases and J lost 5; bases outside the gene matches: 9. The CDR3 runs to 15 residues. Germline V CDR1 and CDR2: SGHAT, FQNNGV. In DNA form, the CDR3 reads TGTGCCAGCAGCTCCCCCGGGACAGGGTTCCACGAGCAGTACTTC. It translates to CASSSPGTGFHEQYF. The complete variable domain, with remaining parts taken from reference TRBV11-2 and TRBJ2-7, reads EAGVAQSPRYKIIEKRQSVAFWCNPISGHATLYWYQQILGQGPKLLIQFQNNGVVDDSQLPKDRFSAERLKGVDSTLKIQPAKLEDSAVYLCASSSPGTGFHEQYFGPGTRLTVT.

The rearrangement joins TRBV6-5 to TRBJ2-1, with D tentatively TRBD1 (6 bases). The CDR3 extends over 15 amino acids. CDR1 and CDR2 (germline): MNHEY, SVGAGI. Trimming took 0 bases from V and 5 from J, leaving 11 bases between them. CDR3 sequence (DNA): TGTGCCAGCAGTTACTCGACAGGACCAAACAATGAGCAGTTCTTC. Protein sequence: CASSYSTGPNNEQFF.

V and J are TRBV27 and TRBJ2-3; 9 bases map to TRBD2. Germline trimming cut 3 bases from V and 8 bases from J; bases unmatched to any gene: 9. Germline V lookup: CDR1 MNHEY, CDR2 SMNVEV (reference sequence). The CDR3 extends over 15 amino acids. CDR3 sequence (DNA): TGTGCCAGCAGTTTGACTAGCGGCATCCCTGGTACGCAGTATTTT. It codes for CASSLTSGIPGTQYF.

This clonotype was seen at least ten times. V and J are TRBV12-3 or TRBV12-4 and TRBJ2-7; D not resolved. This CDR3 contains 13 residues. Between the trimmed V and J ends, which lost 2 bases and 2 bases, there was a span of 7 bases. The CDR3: CASSLLYTYEQYF. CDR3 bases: TGTGCCAGCAGTTTACTATATACCTACGAGCAGTACTTC.

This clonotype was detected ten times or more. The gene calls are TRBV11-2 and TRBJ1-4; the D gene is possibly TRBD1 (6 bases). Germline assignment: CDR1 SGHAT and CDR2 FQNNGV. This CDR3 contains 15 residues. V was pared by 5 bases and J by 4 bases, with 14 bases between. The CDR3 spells CASSRKTGINEKLFF. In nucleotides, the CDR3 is TGTGCCAGCAGCAGAAAGACAGGAATTAATGAAAAACTGTTTTTT.

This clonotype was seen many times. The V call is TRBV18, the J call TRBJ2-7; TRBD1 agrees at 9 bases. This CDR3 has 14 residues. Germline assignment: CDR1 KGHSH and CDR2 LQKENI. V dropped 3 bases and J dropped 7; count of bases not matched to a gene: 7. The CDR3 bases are TGTGCCAGCTCACCGGAGACAGGGGGTGGTGAGCAGTACTTC. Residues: CASSPETGGGEQYF.

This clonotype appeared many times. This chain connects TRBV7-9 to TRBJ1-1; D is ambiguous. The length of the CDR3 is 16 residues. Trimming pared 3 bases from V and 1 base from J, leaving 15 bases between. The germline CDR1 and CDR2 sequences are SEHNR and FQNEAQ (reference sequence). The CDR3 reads CASSFEEASRNTEAFF. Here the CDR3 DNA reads TGTGCCAGCAGCTTCGAGGAGGCAAGTAGGAACACTGAAGCTTTCTTT.

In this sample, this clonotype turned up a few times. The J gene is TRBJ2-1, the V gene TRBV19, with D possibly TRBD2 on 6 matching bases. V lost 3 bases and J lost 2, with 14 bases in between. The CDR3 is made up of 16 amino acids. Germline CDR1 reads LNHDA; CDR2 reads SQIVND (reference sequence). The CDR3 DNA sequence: TGTGCCAGTAGTATCCTTGGCGTAGCGGCCTACAATGAGCAGTTCTTC. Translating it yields CASSILGVAAYNEQFF. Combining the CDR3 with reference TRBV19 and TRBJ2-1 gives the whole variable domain DGGITQSPKYLFRKEGQNVTLSCEQNLNHDAMYWYRQDPGQGLRLIYYSQIVNDFQKGDIAEGYSVSREKKESFPLTVTSAQKNPTAFYLCASSILGVAAYNEQFFGPGTRLTVL.

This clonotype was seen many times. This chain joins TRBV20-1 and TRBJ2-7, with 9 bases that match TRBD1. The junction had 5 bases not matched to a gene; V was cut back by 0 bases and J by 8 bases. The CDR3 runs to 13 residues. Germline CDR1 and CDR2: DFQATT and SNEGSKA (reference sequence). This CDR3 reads CSAREPGQGKQYF. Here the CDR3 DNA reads TGCAGTGCTAGAGAACCGGGACAGGGCAAGCAGTACTTC.

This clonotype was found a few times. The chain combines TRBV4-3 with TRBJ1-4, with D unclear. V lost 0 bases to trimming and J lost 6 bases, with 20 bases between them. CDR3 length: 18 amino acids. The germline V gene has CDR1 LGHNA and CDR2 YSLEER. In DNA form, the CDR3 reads TGCGCCAGCAGCCAAGACGCTCGGGTGACATCAAGGGATGAAAAACTGTTTTTT. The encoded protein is CASSQDARVTSRDEKLFF.

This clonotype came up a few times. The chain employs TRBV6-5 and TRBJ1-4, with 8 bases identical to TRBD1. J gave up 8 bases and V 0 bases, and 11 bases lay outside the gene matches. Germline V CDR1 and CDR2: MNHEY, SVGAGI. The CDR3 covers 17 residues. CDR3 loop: CASSYSFGTGSREKLFF. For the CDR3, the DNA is TGTGCCAGCAGTTACTCTTTCGGGACAGGCTCTCGGGAAAAACTGTTTTTT.

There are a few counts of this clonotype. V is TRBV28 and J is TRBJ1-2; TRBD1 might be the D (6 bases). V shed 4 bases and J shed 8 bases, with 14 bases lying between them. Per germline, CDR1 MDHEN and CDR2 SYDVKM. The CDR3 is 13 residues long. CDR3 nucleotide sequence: TGTGCCAGCAGTTGGACGGGGGCACGGGGCTACACCTTC. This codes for CASSWTGARGYTF.

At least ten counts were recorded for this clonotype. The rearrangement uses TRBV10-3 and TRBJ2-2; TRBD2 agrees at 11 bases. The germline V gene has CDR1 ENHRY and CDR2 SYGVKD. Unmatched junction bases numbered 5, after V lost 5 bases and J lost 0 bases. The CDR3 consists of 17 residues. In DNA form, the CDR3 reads TGTGCCATCAGTAGTAGCGGGAGGGAAGCGAACACCGGGGAGCTGTTTTTT. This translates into CAISSSGREANTGELFF.

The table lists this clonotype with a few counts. The CDR3 nucleotides read TGTGCCAGCAGCTTGGCCGGCGGGAGGGCGTACAATGAGCAGTTCTTC. Translated, it gives CASSLAGGRAYNEQFF. V usage is TRBV5-4 and J usage is TRBJ2-1; 9 bases are a match to TRBD2. CDR3 size: 16 residues. V dropped 0 bases and J dropped 4; count of bases not matched to a gene: 5. Germline V gene sequence: CDR1 SGHNT, CDR2 YYREEE (reference sequence).

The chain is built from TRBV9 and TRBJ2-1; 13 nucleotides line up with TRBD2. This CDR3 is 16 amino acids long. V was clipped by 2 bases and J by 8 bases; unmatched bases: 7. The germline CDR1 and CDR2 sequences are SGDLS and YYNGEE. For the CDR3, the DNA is TGTGCCAGCAGCGTTGGACTAGCGGGAGTCGAGTATGAGCAGTTCTTC. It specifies CASSVGLAGVEYEQFF.